This TCR beta chain came from a study of shared T cell receptors in the human thymus. In germline, CDR1 is SGHAT, CDR2 FQNNGV. V was trimmed by 4 bases and J by 0 bases, leaving 16 bases between them. The CDR3 runs to 16 residues. Clones were sequenced by immunoSEQ multiplex PCR, and TCRdb holds only the in-frame ones, with some missing. This sample has hundreds of thousands of clones, with approximately 88% found just once. These records were also assigned to another study, of human thymus T cells. This second report adds: Thymus was obtained from resections taken during corrective heart surgery. Thymic and blood repertoires appeared to show biased V and J gene usage.

This receptor was identified in a boy younger than two with a congenital heart defect. The chain combines TRBV11-2 with TRBJ2-7, with D perhaps matching TRBD2 (5 bases). Sequenced material: thymocytes. Here the CDR3 reads CASSYPRTQSSYEQYF. The CDR3 coding sequence is TGTGCCAGCAGCTACCCCCGGACTCAGAGCTCCTACGAGCAGTACTTC.